Presented here are 11 T cell receptor beta chains from one specimen sequenced in a study of regulatory T cells in long-lasting Graves disease. Assembly of TCR beta libraries relied on iRepertoire HTBI primers together with Arm-PCR of CDR3 regions. TCRdb re-derived calls from the multiplex PCR reads in MiXCR, one entry per CDR3 protein. The sample holds 400,000 to 550,000 distinct CDR3 sequences, 15% seen once. The time point: newly diagnosed GD, antithyroid drugs for less than 3 months. From RNA extracted from PBMCs, the TCR library was made. A further study also used this sample, focusing on T cells in Graves' hyperthyroidism and ophthalmopathy.

The material was peripheral blood mononuclear cells (PBMCs), obtained at new diagnosis, from a patient treated with antithyroid drugs. The receptors derive from a woman aged 25 to 45 with Graves disease.

This clonotype was recorded at least ten times. The V call is TRBV24-1, the J call TRBJ2-2, with 7 positions matching TRBD2. J lost 1 base, V lost 10 bases, and 5 bases had no gene match. Germline CDR1 KGHDR, CDR2 SFDVKD. This CDR3 has 14 amino acids. CDR3 coding DNA: TGTGCCACTGGACTAGGGCGGAACACCGGGGAGCTGTTTTTT. It is translated as CATGLGRNTGELFF.

This clonotype was observed at least ten times. In DNA, the CDR3 is TGCGCCAGCAGCGGGCTAGCAAACACCGGGGAGCTGTTTTTT. This encodes CASSGLANTGELFF. J is TRBJ2-2 and V is TRBV5-1; a possible D gene is TRBD2 (5 bases). The V gene lost 4 bases and the J gene lost 2 bases, with 9 bases spanning the gap. In germline, CDR1 is SGHRS, CDR2 YFSETQ. The CDR3 extends over 14 amino acids.

This clonotype has ten or more counts. The chain uses TRBV24-1 and TRBJ1-2, with TRBD1 identical over 8 bases. Germline V gene lookup returns CDR1 KGHDR and CDR2 SFDVKD. The CDR3 covers 16 residues. Trimming took 4 bases from V and 2 from J; bases not matched to a gene: 8. The DNA for the CDR3 is TGTGCCACCAGTGACCCAGGACAGGGTTTAAACTATGGCTACACCTTC. Its protein is CATSDPGQGLNYGYTF.

The genes are TRBV5-4 and TRBJ1-1; D may be TRBD1 (6 bases). The V and J ends lost 3 bases and 0 bases respectively, with 15 bases between them. The CDR3 extends over 16 amino acids. Germline-derived CDR1 and CDR2 are SGHNT and YYREEE (reference sequence). The CDR3 loop reads CASSSTGTSMNTEAFF. CDR3 bases: TGTGCCAGCAGCTCGACCGGGACATCGATGAACACTGAAGCTTTCTTT.

This chain joins TRBV29-1 and TRBJ1-5; no definite D call. CDR3 size: 13 residues. Germline V gene data show CDR1 as SQVTM and CDR2 as ANQGSEA. Trimming removed 4 bases at V and 2 bases at J, with 9 bases between. CDR3 protein: CSVGAGGNQPQHF. CDR3 bases: TGCAGCGTTGGGGCTGGGGGCAATCAGCCCCAGCATTTT.

This chain links TRBV7-3 with TRBJ2-1; the match to TRBD1 covers 7 bases. This CDR3 spans 15 amino acids. CDR1 is SGHTA and CDR2 is FQGTGA in the germline V gene. The V and J ends lost 5 bases and 4 bases, in that order; junction bases with no gene match: 8. The CDR3: CASSPDRERYNEQFF. DNA for the CDR3: TGTGCCAGCAGCCCCGACAGGGAACGTTACAATGAGCAGTTCTTC.

This clonotype was observed at least ten times. This chain links TRBV11-2 with TRBJ2-7; D assignment may be TRBD1 or TRBD2 (5 bases each). Per the germline V gene, CDR1 is SGHAT and CDR2 is FQNNGV. V was clipped by 0 bases and J by 6 bases, with 15 bases between them. The CDR3 is 15 amino acids. The CDR3 DNA follows: TGTGCCAGCAGCTTAGATCACTCAGGGACCGGCGAGCAGTACTTC. Its translation: CASSLDHSGTGEQYF.

V gene TRBV6-1 combines with J gene TRBJ2-2; D is perhaps TRBD2 (6 bases). Germline-derived CDR1 and CDR2 are MNHNS and SASEGT. The V end lost 6 bases, the J end lost 4 bases, and 15 bases lay between the germline ends. The CDR3 is 15 residues long. In DNA, the CDR3 is TGTGCCAGCAGCCGGGGGAGAGGATCCACCGGGGAGCTGTTTTTT. Its translation: CASSRGRGSTGELFF.

The chain couples TRBV5-4 to TRBJ1-2; no clear D gene. V lost 1 base to trimming and J lost 6 bases, with 16 bases between them. There are 15 residues in the CDR3. Germline lookup yields CDR1 SGHNT and CDR2 YYREEE (reference sequence). The CDR3 nucleotides are TGTGCCAGCAGCTTGATACTTTCAGGAAACGATGGCTACACCTTC. This translates into CASSLILSGNDGYTF.

This clonotype was observed many times. This rearrangement joins TRBV11-2 to TRBJ2-1, with 10 bases fitting TRBD2. V shed 1 base, J shed 8 bases, and the junction held 5 bases outside the gene matches. In germline, CDR1 is SGHAT, CDR2 FQNNGV. The CDR3 is 15 amino acids. This chain's CDR3 is CASSLAPSGSDEQFF. Here the CDR3 DNA reads TGTGCCAGCAGCTTAGCGCCTAGCGGGAGCGATGAGCAGTTCTTC.

This clonotype was detected many times. V is TRBV29-1 and J is TRBJ2-5, with 11 bases that match TRBD1. Unmatched junction bases numbered 12, after V lost 7 bases and J lost 5 bases. The CDR3 loop spans 15 amino acids. In germline, CDR1 is SQVTM, CDR2 ANQGSEA. The CDR3 reads CSAERGTGGRETQYF. The DNA of the CDR3 is TGCAGCGCCGAAAGGGGGACAGGGGGGCGGGAGACCCAGTACTTC.